What follows describes a single T cell receptor (beta chain). There are 14 residues in the CDR3. Germline CDR1 and CDR2: KGHSH and LQKENI. V lost 2 bases and J lost 4, with 8 bases in between. Source study methods: It was from reference gene primer amplification that nucleated cell counts were estimated. Repertoires were generated with immunoSEQ multiplex PCR, while TCRdb's copy carries only in-frame clones and drops some. That table supplies the V and J calls and clone size; D and trimming were determined from the DNA. The sample includes tens of thousands of clones, about 86% of them seen just once. This entry is derived from a study of blood T cell repertoires in COVID-19. Study in general: Acute-phase and convalescent COVID-19 samples originated in the United States, Italy and Spain.

The chain carries TRBV18 and TRBJ1-4; D is ambiguous. Input material: peripheral blood. The clonotype originates from a woman in her 70s with acute or convalescent COVID-19. The CDR3 DNA sequence: TGTGCCAGCTCACCAGCCGGACTTAATGAAAAACTGTTTTTT. Translation gives CASSPAGLNEKLFF.